This T cell receptor beta chain was observed in a study of identical twins. V was pared by 3 bases and J by 10 bases, with 15 bases between. CDR1 and CDR2 (germline): DFQATT, SNEGSKA (reference sequence). The CDR3 has 12 amino acids. Study outcomes and limitations: Where out-of-frame alpha sequences were twin-shared, they showed excess low generation probability.

TCRdb re-analysed the 5' RACE reads in MiXCR, keeping a single row per CDR3 protein. The data show about 210,000 distinct CDR3 sequences, around 9.6% seen once. A word on this clonotype: Its antigen is as yet unknown.

The material sequenced was memory (CD45RO+) T cells sorted from blood. The rearrangement joins TRBV20-1 to TRBJ1-2; the D is unclear. The receptor comes from a woman between 18 and 29 years old in good health. The chain's CDR3 is CSASEVGYDYTF. Written as DNA, the CDR3 is TGCAGTGCTAGCGAAGTAGGGTACGACTACACCTTC.